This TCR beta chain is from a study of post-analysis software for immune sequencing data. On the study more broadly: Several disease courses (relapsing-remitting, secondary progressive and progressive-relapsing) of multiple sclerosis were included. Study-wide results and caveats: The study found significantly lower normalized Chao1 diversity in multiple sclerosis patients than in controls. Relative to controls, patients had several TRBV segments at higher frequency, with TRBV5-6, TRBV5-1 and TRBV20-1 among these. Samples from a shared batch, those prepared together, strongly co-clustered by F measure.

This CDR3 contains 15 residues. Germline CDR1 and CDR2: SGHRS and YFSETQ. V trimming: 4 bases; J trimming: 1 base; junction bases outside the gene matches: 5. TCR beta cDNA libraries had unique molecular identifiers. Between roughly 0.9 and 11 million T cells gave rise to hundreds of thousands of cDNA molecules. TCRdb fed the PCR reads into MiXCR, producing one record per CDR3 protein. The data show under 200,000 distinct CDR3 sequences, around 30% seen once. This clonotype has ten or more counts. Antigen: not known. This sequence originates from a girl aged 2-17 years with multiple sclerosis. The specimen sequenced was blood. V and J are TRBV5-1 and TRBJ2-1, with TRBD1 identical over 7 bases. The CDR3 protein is CASSTGQTSYNEQFF. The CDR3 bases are TGCGCCAGCAGCACGGGACAGACATCCTACAATGAGCAGTTCTTC.